This T cell receptor (beta chain) appears in the sequencing data of a study of technical replicates of blood from a few donors. V shed 2 bases and J shed 5 bases, with 12 bases lying between them. Germline V gene lookup returns CDR1 SEHNR and CDR2 FQNEAQ (reference sequence). This CDR3 contains 14 residues. Data came from immunoSEQ multiplex PCR; TCRdb stores just in-frame clones and leaves some out. The table lists 65,000 to 95,000 clones, roughly 94% of them singletons. This receptor was obtained from a human donor in good health. The chain couples TRBV7-9 to TRBJ2-5; tentative D call: TRBD2 (5 bases). Sequencing used T cells isolated from PBMCs. The CDR3 DNA reads TGTGCCAGCAGCTTATCTTCCAGGAGGGAGACCCAGTACTTC. Protein product: CASSLSSRRETQYF. The whole variable domain, remainder taken from reference TRBV7-9 and TRBJ2-5, is DTGVSQNPRHKITKRGQNVTFRCDPISEHNRLYWYRQTLGQGPEFLTYFQNEAQLEKSRLLSDRFSAERPKGSFSTLEIQRTEQGDSAMYLCASSLSSRRETQYFGPGTRLLVL.